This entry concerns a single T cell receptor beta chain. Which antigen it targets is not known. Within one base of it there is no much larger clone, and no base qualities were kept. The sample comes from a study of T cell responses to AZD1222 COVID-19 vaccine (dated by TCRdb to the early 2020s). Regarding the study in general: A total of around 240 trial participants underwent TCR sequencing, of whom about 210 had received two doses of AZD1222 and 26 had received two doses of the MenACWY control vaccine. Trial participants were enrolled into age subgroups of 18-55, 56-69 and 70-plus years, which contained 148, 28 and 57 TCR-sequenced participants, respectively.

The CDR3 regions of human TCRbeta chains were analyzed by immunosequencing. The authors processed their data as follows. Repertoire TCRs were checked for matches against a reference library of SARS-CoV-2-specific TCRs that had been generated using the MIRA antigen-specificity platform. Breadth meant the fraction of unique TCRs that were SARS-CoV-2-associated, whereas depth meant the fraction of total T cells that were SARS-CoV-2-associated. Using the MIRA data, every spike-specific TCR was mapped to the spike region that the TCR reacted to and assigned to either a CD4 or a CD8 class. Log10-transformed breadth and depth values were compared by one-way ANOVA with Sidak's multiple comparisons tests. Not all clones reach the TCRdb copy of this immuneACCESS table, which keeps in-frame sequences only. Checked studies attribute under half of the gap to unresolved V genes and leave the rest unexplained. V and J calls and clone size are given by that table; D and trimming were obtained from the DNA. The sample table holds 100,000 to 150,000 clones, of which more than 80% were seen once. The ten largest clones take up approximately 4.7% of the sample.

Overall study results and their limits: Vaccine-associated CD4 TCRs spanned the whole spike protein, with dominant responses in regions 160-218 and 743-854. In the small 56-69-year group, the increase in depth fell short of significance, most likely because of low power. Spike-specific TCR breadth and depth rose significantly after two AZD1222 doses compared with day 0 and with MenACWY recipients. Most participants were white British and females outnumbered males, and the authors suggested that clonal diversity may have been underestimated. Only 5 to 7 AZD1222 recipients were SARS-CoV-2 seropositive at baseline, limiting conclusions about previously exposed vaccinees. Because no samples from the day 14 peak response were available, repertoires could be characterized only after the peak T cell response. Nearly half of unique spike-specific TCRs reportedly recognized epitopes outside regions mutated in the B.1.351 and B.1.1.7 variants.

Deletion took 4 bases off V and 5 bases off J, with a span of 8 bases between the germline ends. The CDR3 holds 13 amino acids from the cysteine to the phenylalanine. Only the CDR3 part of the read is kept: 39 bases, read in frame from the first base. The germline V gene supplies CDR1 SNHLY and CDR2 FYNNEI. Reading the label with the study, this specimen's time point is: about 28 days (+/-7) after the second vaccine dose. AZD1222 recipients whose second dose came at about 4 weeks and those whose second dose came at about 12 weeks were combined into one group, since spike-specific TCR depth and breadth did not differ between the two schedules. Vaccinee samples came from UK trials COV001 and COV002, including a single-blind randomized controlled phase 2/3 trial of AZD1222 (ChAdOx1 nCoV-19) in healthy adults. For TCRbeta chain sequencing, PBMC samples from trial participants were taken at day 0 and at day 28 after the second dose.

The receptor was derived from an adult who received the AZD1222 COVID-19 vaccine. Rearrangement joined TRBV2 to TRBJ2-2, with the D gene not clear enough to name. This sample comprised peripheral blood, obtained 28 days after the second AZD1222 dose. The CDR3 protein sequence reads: CASSAAETGELFF. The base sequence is TGTGCCAGCAGTGCAGCCGAAACCGGGGAGCTGTTTTTT.